This T cell receptor beta chain was sequenced in a study of T cells in pancreatic ductal adenocarcinoma. Study-level results: Tumor and blood clonality did not differ significantly, about 0.1 versus 0.07. Blood had more productive templates and roughly 8-fold more unique clonotypes than tumor.

Selected pancreatic ductal adenocarcinoma patients had undergone surgery without neoadjuvant therapy. The protocol was immunoSEQ multiplex PCR, while the TCRdb copy is restricted to in-frame clones and leaves out a portion. The top ten hold about 3% of the sample, which has around 9,000 clones, 85% to 90% seen once. This clone has only one observation. What it recognizes is unknown. Germline CDR1 SGHRS, CDR2 YFSETQ. The V and J ends lost 4 bases and 4 bases, in that order; junction bases with no gene match: 7. The CDR3 covers 15 residues. The chain joins TRBV5-1 to TRBJ1-1, with TRBD1 matching 10 bases. Sample: PBMCs. The TCR comes from a human donor with pancreatic ductal adenocarcinoma. As DNA, the CDR3 is TGCGCCAGCAGCCGACCGGGACAGGGGAGCACTGAAGCTTTCTTT. Amino acid sequence: CASSRPGQGSTEAFF.